Ten or more counts support the clone carrying this T cell receptor beta chain. The sample originates from a study of breast tumors, draining lymph nodes, adjacent tissues. There are 16 residues in the CDR3. The V gene lost 0 bases and the J gene lost 2 bases, with 13 bases spanning the gap. Germline V gene lookup returns CDR1 SGHVS and CDR2 FNYEAQ. TCRdb independently ran MiXCR on the multiplex PCR reads; one entry per CDR3 protein. The repertoire holds 170,000 or so distinct CDR3 sequences, with approximately 30% as singletons. Axillary draining lymph nodes of breast cancer patients supplied the node samples.

The V and J genes are TRBV7-6 and TRBJ2-5; D may correspond to TRBD1 or TRBD2 (6 bases each). This receptor was identified in a female donor with breast cancer. Some clones in this sample may be carry-over from other donors' samples. The sample taken for sequencing was axillary lymph node tissue. The CDR3 nucleotides are TGTGCCAGCAGCTTAGCGGGGGGACAACTGCAAGAGACCCAGTACTTC. Translating it yields CASSLAGGQLQETQYF.